This T cell receptor (beta chain) was sequenced for a study of blood T cell repertoires in COVID-19. Across the whole study: Researchers got acute and convalescent COVID-19 samples from the United States, Italy and Spain. Nucleic acid was either cDNA or gDNA, and it came from T cells, B-cell-depleted T cells, or PBMCs.

The assay was immunoSEQ multiplex PCR, and TCRdb's table has in-frame clones only and misses some. The sample shows 200,000 to 250,000 clones, over 75% of them seen only once. CDR3 size: 14 residues. CDR1 and CDR2 (germline): MDHEN, SYDVKM. J was trimmed by 4 bases and V by 4 bases; bases with no gene match: 6. Turning to this clone: This specimen includes other DNA sequences encoding the same CDR3.

Sequenced material: peripheral blood. The TCR sequence derives from a human donor in a cohort sampled during active COVID-19. This chain connects TRBV28 to TRBJ2-7, with 8 nucleotides matching TRBD2. CDR3 in amino acids: CASSSGTGGYEQYF. The DNA for the CDR3 is TGTGCCAGCAGTTCTGGGACGGGAGGGTACGAGCAGTACTTC.